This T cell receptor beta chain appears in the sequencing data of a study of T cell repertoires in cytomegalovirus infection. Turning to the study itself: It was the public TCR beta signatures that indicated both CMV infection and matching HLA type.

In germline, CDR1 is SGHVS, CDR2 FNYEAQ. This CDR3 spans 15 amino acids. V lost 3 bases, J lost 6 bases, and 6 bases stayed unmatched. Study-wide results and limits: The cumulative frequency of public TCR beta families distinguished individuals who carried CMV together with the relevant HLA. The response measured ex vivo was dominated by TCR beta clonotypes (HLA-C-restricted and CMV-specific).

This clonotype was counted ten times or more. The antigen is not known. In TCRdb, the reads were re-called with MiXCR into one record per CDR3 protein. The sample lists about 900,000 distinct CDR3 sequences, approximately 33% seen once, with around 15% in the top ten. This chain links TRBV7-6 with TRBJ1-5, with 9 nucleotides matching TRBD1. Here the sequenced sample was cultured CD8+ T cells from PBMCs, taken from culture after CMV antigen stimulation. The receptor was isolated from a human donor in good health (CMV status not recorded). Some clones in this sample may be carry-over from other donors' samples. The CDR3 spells CASSLGQGRGQPQHF. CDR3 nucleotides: TGTGCCAGCAGCTTGGGACAGGGTAGAGGTCAGCCCCAGCATTTT.